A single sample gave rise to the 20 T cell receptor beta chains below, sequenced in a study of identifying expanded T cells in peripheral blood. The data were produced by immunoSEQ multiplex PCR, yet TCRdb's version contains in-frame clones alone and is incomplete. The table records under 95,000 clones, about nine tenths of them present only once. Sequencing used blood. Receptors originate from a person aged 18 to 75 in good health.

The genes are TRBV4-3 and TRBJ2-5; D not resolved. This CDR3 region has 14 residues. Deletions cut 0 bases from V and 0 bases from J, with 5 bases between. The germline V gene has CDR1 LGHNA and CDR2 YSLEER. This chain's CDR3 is CASSQDSYQETQYF. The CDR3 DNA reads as TGCGCCAGCAGCCAAGATAGCTACCAAGAGACCCAGTACTTC.

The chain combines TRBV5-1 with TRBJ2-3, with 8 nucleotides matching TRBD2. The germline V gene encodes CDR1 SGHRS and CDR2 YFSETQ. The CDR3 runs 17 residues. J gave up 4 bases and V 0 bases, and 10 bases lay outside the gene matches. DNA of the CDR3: TGCGCCAGCAGCTTGGGACGTAAAGGGACTAGACCAGATACGCAGTATTTT. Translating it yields CASSLGRKGTRPDTQYF.

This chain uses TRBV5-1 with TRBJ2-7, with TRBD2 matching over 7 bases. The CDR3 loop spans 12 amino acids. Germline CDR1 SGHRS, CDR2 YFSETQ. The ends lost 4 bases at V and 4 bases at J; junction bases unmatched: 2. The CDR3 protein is CASSRDYYEQYF. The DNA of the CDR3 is TGCGCCAGCAGCCGGGACTATTACGAGCAGTACTTC.

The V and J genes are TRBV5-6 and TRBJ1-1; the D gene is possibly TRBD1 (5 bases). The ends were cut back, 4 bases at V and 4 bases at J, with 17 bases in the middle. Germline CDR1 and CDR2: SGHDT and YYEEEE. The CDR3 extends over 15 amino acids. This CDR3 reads CASSLKGDRGTEAFF. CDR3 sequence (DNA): TGTGCCAGCAGCCTAAAAGGCGACAGAGGCACTGAAGCTTTCTTT.

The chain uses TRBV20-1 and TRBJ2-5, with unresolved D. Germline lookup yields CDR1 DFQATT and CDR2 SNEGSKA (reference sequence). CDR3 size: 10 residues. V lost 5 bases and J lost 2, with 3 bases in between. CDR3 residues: CSARQETQYF. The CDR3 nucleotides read TGCAGTGCTCGTCAAGAGACCCAGTACTTC.

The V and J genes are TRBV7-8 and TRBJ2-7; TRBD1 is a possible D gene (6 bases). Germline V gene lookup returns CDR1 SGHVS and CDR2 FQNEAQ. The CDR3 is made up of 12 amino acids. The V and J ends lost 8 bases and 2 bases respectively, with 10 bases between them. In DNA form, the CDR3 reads TGTGCCAGCGGACAGAAAACCTACGAGCAGTACTTC. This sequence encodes CASGQKTYEQYF.

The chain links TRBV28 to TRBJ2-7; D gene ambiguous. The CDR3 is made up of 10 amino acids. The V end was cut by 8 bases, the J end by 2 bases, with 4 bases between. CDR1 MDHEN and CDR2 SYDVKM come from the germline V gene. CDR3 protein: CASGTYEQYF. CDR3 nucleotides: TGTGCCAGCGGTACCTACGAGCAGTACTTC.

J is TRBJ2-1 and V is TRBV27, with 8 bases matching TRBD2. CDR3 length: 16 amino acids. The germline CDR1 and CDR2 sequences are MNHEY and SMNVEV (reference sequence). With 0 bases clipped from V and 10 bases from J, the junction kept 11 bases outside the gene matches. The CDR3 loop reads CASSLSPGLAIQEQFF. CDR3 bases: TGTGCCAGCAGTTTATCGCCCGGACTAGCTATTCAGGAGCAGTTCTTC.

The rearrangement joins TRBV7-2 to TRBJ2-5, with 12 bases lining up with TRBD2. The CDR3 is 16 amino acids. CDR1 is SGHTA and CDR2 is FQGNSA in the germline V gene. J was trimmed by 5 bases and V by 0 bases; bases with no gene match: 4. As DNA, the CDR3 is TGTGCCAGCAGCTTAGCCCCTAGCGGGGGGGCGGAGACCCAGTACTTC. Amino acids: CASSLAPSGGAETQYF.

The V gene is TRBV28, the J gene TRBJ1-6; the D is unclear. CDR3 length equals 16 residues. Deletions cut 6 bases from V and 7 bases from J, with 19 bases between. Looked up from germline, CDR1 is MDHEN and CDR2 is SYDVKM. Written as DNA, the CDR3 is TGTGCCAGCAGATCATCGGCCTCGAATGGGAATTCACCCCTCCACTTT. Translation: CASRSSASNGNSPLHF.

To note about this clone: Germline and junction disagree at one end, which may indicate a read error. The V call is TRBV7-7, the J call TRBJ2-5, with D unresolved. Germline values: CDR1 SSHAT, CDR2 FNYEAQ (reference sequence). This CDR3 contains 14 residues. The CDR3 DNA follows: TGTGCTAGCAGTGATCTCGGGCTACAAGAGACCCAGTACTTC. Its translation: CASSDLGLQETQYF. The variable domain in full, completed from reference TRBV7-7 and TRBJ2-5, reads GAGVSQSPRYKVTKRGQDVTLRCDPISSHATLYWYQQALGQGPEFLTYFNYEAQPDKSGLPSDRFSAERPEGSISTLTIQRTEQRDSAMYRCASSDLGLQETQYFGPGTRLLVL.

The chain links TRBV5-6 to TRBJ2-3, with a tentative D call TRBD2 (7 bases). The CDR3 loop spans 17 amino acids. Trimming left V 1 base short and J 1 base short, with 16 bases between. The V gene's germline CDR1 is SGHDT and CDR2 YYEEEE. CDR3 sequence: CASSLWGGESGTDTQYF. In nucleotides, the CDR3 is TGTGCCAGCAGCTTGTGGGGGGGCGAATCTGGCACAGATACGCAGTATTTT.

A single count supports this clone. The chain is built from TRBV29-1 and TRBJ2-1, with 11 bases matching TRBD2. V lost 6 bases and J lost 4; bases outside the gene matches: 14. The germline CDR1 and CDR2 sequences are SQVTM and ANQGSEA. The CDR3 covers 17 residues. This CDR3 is CSVGRHSGGALYNEQFF. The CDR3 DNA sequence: TGCAGCGTCGGGCGACATAGCGGGGGGGCCCTGTACAATGAGCAGTTCTTC.

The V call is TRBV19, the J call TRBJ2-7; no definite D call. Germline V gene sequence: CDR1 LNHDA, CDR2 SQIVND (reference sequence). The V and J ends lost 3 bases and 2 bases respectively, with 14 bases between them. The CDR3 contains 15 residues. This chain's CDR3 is CASSIDIGPTYEQYF. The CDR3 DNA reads TGTGCCAGTAGTATTGATATAGGACCGACCTACGAGCAGTACTTC.

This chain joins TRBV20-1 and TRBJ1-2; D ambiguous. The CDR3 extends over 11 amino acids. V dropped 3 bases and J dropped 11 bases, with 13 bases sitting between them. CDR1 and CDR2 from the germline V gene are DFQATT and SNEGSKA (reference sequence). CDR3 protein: CSARFGVLYTF. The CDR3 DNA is TGCAGTGCTAGGTTCGGAGTGCTATACACCTTC.

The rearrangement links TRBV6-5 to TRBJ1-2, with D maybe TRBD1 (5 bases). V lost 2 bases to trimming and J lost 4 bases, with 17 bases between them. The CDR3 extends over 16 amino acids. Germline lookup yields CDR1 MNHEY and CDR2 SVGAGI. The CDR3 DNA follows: TGTGCCAGCAGTTACCGGGGGGAAGCGAGTTTCTATGGCTACACCTTC. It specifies CASSYRGEASFYGYTF.

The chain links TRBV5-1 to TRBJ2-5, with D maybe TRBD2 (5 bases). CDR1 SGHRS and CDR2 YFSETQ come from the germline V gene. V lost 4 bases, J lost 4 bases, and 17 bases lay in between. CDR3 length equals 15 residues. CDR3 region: CASSPRLDAGETQYF. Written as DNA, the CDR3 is TGCGCCAGCAGCCCGCGTTTGGACGCGGGAGAGACCCAGTACTTC.

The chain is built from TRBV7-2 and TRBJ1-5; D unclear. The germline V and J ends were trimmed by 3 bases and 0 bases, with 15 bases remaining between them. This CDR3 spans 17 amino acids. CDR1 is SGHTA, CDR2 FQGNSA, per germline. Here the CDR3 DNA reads TGTGCCAGCAGCTTCGCGCGGGGTTTTGGTAGCAATCAGCCCCAGCATTTT. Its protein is CASSFARGFGSNQPQHF.

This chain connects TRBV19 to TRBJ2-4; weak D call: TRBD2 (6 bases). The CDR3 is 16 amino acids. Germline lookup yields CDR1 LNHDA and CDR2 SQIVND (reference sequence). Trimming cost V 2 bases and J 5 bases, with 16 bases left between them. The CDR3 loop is CASSINWGGGENIQYF. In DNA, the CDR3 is TGTGCCAGTAGTATAAATTGGGGAGGCGGCGAAAACATTCAGTACTTC.

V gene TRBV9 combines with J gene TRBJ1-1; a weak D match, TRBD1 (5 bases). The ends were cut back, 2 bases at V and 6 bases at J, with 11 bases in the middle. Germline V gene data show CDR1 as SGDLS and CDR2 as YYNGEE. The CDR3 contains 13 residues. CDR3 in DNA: TGTGCCAGCAGCGTCTCTCAGGGAGCTGAAGCTTTCTTT. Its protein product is CASSVSQGAEAFF. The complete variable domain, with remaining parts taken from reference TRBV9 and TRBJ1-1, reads DSGVTQTPKHLITATGQRVTLRCSPRSGDLSVYWYQQSLDQGLQFLIQYYNGEERAKGNILERFSAQQFPDLHSELNLSSLELGDSALYFCASSVSQGAEAFFGQGTRLTVV.